These T cell receptor beta chains were read from a single sample in a study of cytomegalovirus exposure and HLA in healthy donors. The protocol was immunoSEQ multiplex PCR, while the TCRdb copy is restricted to in-frame clones and leaves out a portion. This repertoire shows over 150,000 clones, approximately 80% found once; its top ten account for 8% to 10%. The sample was PBMCs. Receptor source: a man between 18 and 29 years old in good health and CMV-seropositive. Both conserved end residues are part of each CDR3. A D gene is named only where the DNA matches it firmly. Clone size, where shown, is once, few, many, or a class for clones that have expanded.

j_call v_call d_call clone_size cdr3_aa cdr3_nt
TRBJ2-2 TRBV5-1 - - CASSLFDTGELFF TGCGCCAGCAGCTTGTTCGACACCGGGGAGCTGTTTTTT
TRBJ2-7 TRBV10-1 - - CASSESGGTYEQYF TGCGCCAGCAGTGAGTCTGGGGGGACCTACGAGCAGTACTTC
TRBJ1-1 TRBV19 - - CASRSGRTNTEAFF TGTGCCAGCCGATCGGGGAGGACCAACACTGAAGCTTTCTTT
TRBJ1-4 TRBV4-2 - - CASSTGETTNEKLFF TGTGCCAGCAGCACCGGGGAGACAACTAATGAAAAACTGTTTTTT
TRBJ2-7 TRBV6-6 - - CASSLRTPSSYEQYF TGTGCCAGCAGCCTCCGGACACCCAGCTCCTACGAGCAGTACTTC
TRBJ2-7 TRBV5-1 - once CASSLAGRYEQYF TGCGCCAGCAGCTTGGCAGGGCGGTACGAGCAGTACTTC
TRBJ1-5 TRBV18 TRBD1 once CASSPNRGGNQPQHF TGTGCCAGCTCACCGAACAGGGGCGGCAATCAGCCCCAGCATTTT
TRBJ1-1 TRBV19 - - CASSFGRVNTEAFF TGTGCCAGTAGTTTTGGCAGGGTGAACACTGAAGCTTTCTTT
TRBJ1-3 TRBV19 - - CASSSPGELGFAIYF TGTGCCAGTAGTAGTCCCGGGGAGCTGGGTTTCGCCATATATTTT
TRBJ1-6 TRBV28 TRBD1 - CASNSPGQGNSPLHF TGTGCCAGCAATTCTCCGGGACAGGGAAATTCACCCCTCCACTTT
TRBJ2-3 TRBV2 - - CASRTTSTDTQYF TGTGCCAGCCGGACAACTAGCACAGATACGCAGTATTTT
TRBJ2-6 TRBV19 - few CASSPLPGTNSGANVLTF TGTGCCAGTAGCCCACTTCCGGGAACCAATTCTGGGGCCAACGTCCTGACTTTC
TRBJ2-5 TRBV19 - once CASSIGSGSGQETQYF TGTGCCAGTAGTATAGGGTCAGGGTCTGGTCAAGAGACCCAGTACTTC
TRBJ2-1 TRBV6-4 TRBD1 few CASSDSWDRPYNEQFF TGTGCCAGCAGTGATAGTTGGGACAGACCCTACAATGAGCAGTTCTTC
TRBJ1-2 TRBV6-4 - - CASSDSGRPDGYTF TGTGCCAGCAGTGACTCGGGGCGGCCGGATGGCTACACCTTC
TRBJ1-1 TRBV9 - - CASSVGTGRTEAFF TGTGCCAGCAGCGTGGGAACAGGGCGGACTGAAGCTTTCTTT
TRBJ1-2 TRBV4-1 - - CASSQEREINYGYTF TGCGCCAGCAGCCAAGAGCGGGAGATCAACTATGGCTACACCTTC
TRBJ2-5 TRBV4-3 - few CASSQGGGRARRETQYF TGCGCCAGCAGCCAAGGGGGCGGAAGGGCGAGAAGAGAGACCCAGTACTTC
TRBJ1-5 TRBV13 TRBD1 - CASSPSGQGAQPQHF TGTGCCAGCAGCCCCTCAGGACAGGGGGCTCAGCCCCAGCATTTT
TRBJ1-2 TRBV13 - - CASSLGLRGLFYGYTF TGTGCCAGCAGCTTAGGCCTCAGGGGACTATTCTATGGCTACACCTTC
TRBJ2-1 TRBV7-2 TRBD2 - CASSPSGVYNEQFF TGTGCCAGCAGCCCTAGCGGGGTCTACAATGAGCAGTTCTTC
TRBJ2-1 TRBV30 TRBD2 - CAWGAGLAADNEQFF TGTGCCTGGGGAGCGGGACTAGCGGCCGACAATGAGCAGTTCTTC
TRBJ1-4 TRBV18 - - CASSPAGSANEKLFF TGTGCCAGCTCACCGGCGGGGTCAGCTAATGAAAAACTGTTTTTT
TRBJ2-5 TRBV21-1 - few CASSKNNRRASGTQETQYF TGTGCCAGCAGCAAAAACAACCGTAGGGCTAGCGGGACCCAAGAGACCCAGTACTTC
TRBJ2-1 TRBV5-1 TRBD2 - CASSFRAGGNTNNEQFF TGCGCCAGCAGCTTCCGAGCGGGAGGGAACACCAACAATGAGCAGTTCTTC
TRBJ1-4 TRBV10-1 - once CASSESYDEKLFF TGCGCCAGCAGTGAGTCCTATGATGAAAAACTGTTTTTT
TRBJ1-2 TRBV5-1 - - CASSVGTTGASLGYTF TGCGCCAGCAGCGTGGGTACGACAGGCGCCTCCTTAGGCTACACCTTC
TRBJ2-5 TRBV10-3 TRBD1 - CAISALGQGETQYF TGTGCCATCAGTGCTCTGGGACAGGGTGAGACCCAGTACTTC
TRBJ1-1 TRBV19 TRBD1 - CASGTGAMNTEAFF TGTGCCAGTGGGACAGGGGCCATGAACACTGAAGCTTTCTTT
TRBJ2-7 TRBV5-1 TRBD2 - CASSFKISGEGEQYF TGCGCCAGCAGCTTTAAGATTAGCGGGGAAGGGGAGCAGTACTTC
TRBJ2-3 TRBV7-6 - - CASSLAGRSTDTQYF TGTGCCAGCAGCTTAGCGGGGCGAAGCACAGATACGCAGTATTTT
TRBJ2-1 TRBV30 - - CAWSADSSSYNEQFF TGTGCCTGGAGTGCTGACAGCAGCTCCTACAATGAGCAGTTCTTC
TRBJ2-5 TRBV14 - - CASSQVGGRLKTQYF TGTGCCAGCAGCCAAGTCGGGGGACGCCTTAAGACCCAGTACTTC
TRBJ2-7 TRBV6-5 TRBD1 - CASSSGQGTREQYF TGTGCCAGCAGTTCGGGACAGGGGACAAGGGAGCAGTACTTC
TRBJ1-1 TRBV9 TRBD1 - CASSVDSIITGGITEAFF TGTGCCAGCAGCGTAGATTCCATAATAACAGGGGGAATCACTGAAGCTTTCTTT
TRBJ1-1 TRBV29-1 TRBD1 - CSVDIGGAGTEAFF TGCAGCGTCGATATAGGGGGCGCGGGTACTGAAGCTTTCTTT
TRBJ2-7 TRBV2 - - CASSDTGTSYEQYF TGTGCCAGCAGTGATACAGGGACCTCCTACGAGCAGTACTTC
TRBJ2-7 TRBV5-1 TRBD2 few CASSLGSSGSSSYEQYF TGCGCCAGCAGCTTGGGTTCTAGCGGGAGTAGCTCCTACGAGCAGTACTTC
TRBJ2-1 TRBV9 - - CASSVAGSTSTFSYNEQFF TGTGCCAGCAGCGTAGCCGGATCGACTTCTACCTTCTCCTACAATGAGCAGTTCTTC
TRBJ1-1 TRBV9 TRBD1 - CASSPRQGILNTEAFF TGTGCCAGCAGCCCCCGACAGGGCATACTGAACACTGAAGCTTTCTTT
TRBJ2-7 TRBV7-9 - - CSSSLGLRQQDEQYF TGTTCCAGCAGCTTAGGTCTTAGGCAGCAGGACGAGCAGTACTTC
TRBJ1-2 TRBV30 TRBD1 - CAWGKMTGQFYGYTF TGTGCCTGGGGGAAAATGACGGGACAGTTCTATGGCTACACCTTC
TRBJ1-2 TRBV5-8 - - CASNSWGGGYTF TGTGCCAGCAATTCTTGGGGGGGCGGCTACACCTTC
TRBJ2-7 TRBV7-8 TRBD1 - CASNPRDRSSYEQYF TGTGCCAGCAACCCCCGGGACAGGAGCTCCTACGAGCAGTACTTC
TRBJ1-2 TRBV6-1 - - CASSAGRLNYGYTF TGTGCCAGCAGCGCCGGGAGGCTCAACTATGGCTACACCTTC
TRBJ1-5 TRBV2 - - CASTAGLVNQPQHF TGTGCCAGCACGGCAGGTCTCGTTAATCAGCCCCAGCATTTT
TRBJ1-4 TRBV19 - - CASSANQGANEKLFF TGTGCCAGCTCCGCCAATCAGGGCGCAAATGAAAAACTGTTTTTT